The 24 T cell receptor beta chains below were found in one sample sequenced in a study of T cells in Graves' hyperthyroidism and ophthalmopathy. Amplification targeted TCR beta CDR3 regions from RNA transcripts. The TCR CDR3 was amplified in a first-round RT-PCR using the HTBI primer set. TCRdb used MiXCR to reprocess the multiplex PCR reads, holding one entry per CDR3 protein. The sample has hundreds of thousands of distinct CDR3 sequences; over 11% are singletons. The sample taken for sequencing was blood. These receptors were collected from a woman younger than 45 with Graves' hyperthyroidism that later progressed to Graves' ophthalmopathy.

This clonotype was observed at least ten times. The chain couples TRBV7-9 to TRBJ2-7, with D possibly matching TRBD1 (6 bases). The ends were cut back, 1 base at V and 8 bases at J, with 12 bases in the middle. Germline V gene data show CDR1 as SEHNR and CDR2 as FQNEAQ (reference sequence). CDR3 length: 13 residues. The chain's CDR3 is CASSLGQAMKQYF. The CDR3 bases are TGTGCCAGCAGCTTAGGACAGGCGATGAAGCAGTACTTC.

This clonotype has at least ten counts. This chain joins TRBV7-2 and TRBJ1-2; maybe TRBD1 (5 bases). In germline, CDR1 is SGHTA, CDR2 FQGNSA. Trimming took off 7 bases at V and 2 bases at J, with 17 bases between the two ends. The CDR3 spans 15 residues. The CDR3: CASTALDRPNYGYTF. The CDR3 DNA sequence: TGTGCCAGCACCGCACTCGACAGACCCAACTATGGCTACACCTTC.

This clonotype was seen ten or more times. The V gene is TRBV7-9, the J gene TRBJ2-1, with 11 bases that match TRBD2. The length of the CDR3 is 16 residues. J gave up 6 bases and V 3 bases, and 7 bases lay outside the gene matches. The germline gives CDR1 SEHNR, CDR2 FQNEAQ (reference sequence). The CDR3 here is CASSLAPGLAANEQFF. The CDR3 nucleotides read TGTGCCAGCAGCTTGGCCCCGGGACTAGCGGCCAATGAGCAGTTCTTC.

This clonotype was detected ten times or more. The chain has TRBV29-1 and TRBJ2-6, with D unresolved. The CDR3 extends over 18 amino acids. From germline, CDR1 is SQVTM and CDR2 ANQGSEA. V shed 1 base and J shed 0 bases, with 16 bases lying between them. The CDR3 DNA reads TGCAGCGTTGAAGCTACCGATTTGTTGAGCTCTGGGGCCAACGTCCTGACTTTC. As protein: CSVEATDLLSSGANVLTF.

This clonotype was detected a few times. Being one base from a much bigger clone, this may be a read error. The CDR3 does not end in the conserved phenylalanine or tryptophan, so this is likely a read error. The chain is built from TRBV12-3 or TRBV12-4 and TRBJ1-3; no definite D call. V was pared by 3 bases and J by 0 bases, with 12 bases between. The CDR3 totals 16 residues. The CDR3 reads CASSLIRAPSGNTIYL. CDR3 sequence (DNA): TGTGCCAGCAGTTTGATAAGGGCTCCCTCTGGAAACACCATATATCTT.

Comments on this clonotype: A much larger clone differs by one base, so this may be a read error. The chain joins TRBV28 to TRBJ1-3; 8 nucleotides match TRBD1. This CDR3 comprises 19 residues. V shed 5 bases, J shed 2 bases, and the junction held 17 bases outside the gene matches. Germline V gene lookup returns CDR1 MDHEN and CDR2 SYDVKM. The CDR3 reads CASSLPWTGNQEAGNTIYF. In nucleotides, the CDR3 is TGTGCCAGCAGTCTCCCCTGGACAGGGAACCAGGAGGCTGGAAACACCATATATTTT.

This chain links TRBV20-1 with TRBJ2-3, with 9 bases that match TRBD2. Germline lookup yields CDR1 DFQATT and CDR2 SNEGSKA (reference sequence). This CDR3 has 17 residues. The CDR3 spells CSVPPLAGHIEADTQYF. In DNA form, the CDR3 reads TGCAGCGTTCCCCCCCTAGCGGGACATATTGAGGCGGATACGCAGTATTTT.

This clonotype was picked up many times. J is TRBJ1-1 and V is TRBV3-1; D call uncertain. Trimming removed 5 bases at V and 1 base at J, with 8 bases between. Germline V gene sequence: CDR1 LGHDT, CDR2 YNNKEL (reference sequence). The CDR3 is 13 residues long. The CDR3 loop reads CASSADWNTEAFF. Written as DNA, the CDR3 is TGTGCCAGCAGCGCGGACTGGAACACTGAAGCTTTCTTT.

This clonotype was seen only a few times. The genes are TRBV6-6 and TRBJ2-3; the D gene is possibly TRBD2 (5 bases). CDR3 length: 13 amino acids. V was shortened by 2 bases and J by 5 bases, with 8 bases between the two germline ends. Germline CDR1 MNHNY, CDR2 SVGAGI (reference sequence). The CDR3 reads CASSYNSGDTQYF. The DNA of the CDR3 is TGTGCCAGCAGTTACAACAGCGGAGATACGCAGTATTTT.

This clonotype has ten or more counts. The gene calls are TRBV6-2 or TRBV6-3 and TRBJ2-1, with D unclear. This CDR3 is 10 amino acids long. The germline gives CDR1 MNHEY, CDR2 SVGEGT. The V end was cut by 7 bases, the J end by 8 bases, with 6 bases between. In nucleotides, the CDR3 is TGTGCCAGCACTGGGGATGAGCAGTTCTTC. It translates to CASTGDEQFF.

This clonotype was detected only a few times. This chain links TRBV4-1 with TRBJ2-7; TRBD2 matches 8 bases. The CDR3 runs to 17 residues. With 4 bases clipped from V and 3 bases from J, the junction kept 14 bases outside the gene matches. CDR1 and CDR2 from the germline V gene are MGHRA and YSYEKL. The chain's CDR3 is CASSPPGGREVYYEQYF. The CDR3 coding sequence is TGCGCCAGCAGCCCCCCCGGGGGGCGGGAGGTCTACTACGAGCAGTACTTC.

The sample holds a few counts of this clonotype. The junction does not match germline at one end; this may be a read error. V usage is TRBV27 and J usage is TRBJ1-5; D remains unclear. The germline gives CDR1 MNHEY, CDR2 SMNVEV (reference sequence). The CDR3 is 10 residues long. CDR3 loop: CASNLSPQHF. The CDR3 bases are TGTGCCAGCAATTTATCGCCCCAGCATTTT.

This clonotype has a handful of counts. The CDR3 reads CASSSGDSNEQFF. As DNA, the CDR3 is TGTGCCAGTAGTTCCGGGGACTCCAATGAGCAGTTCTTC. This chain links TRBV19 with TRBJ2-1, with D perhaps TRBD2 (6 bases). The CDR3 extends over 13 amino acids. V lost 5 bases, J lost 6 bases, and 11 bases lay in between. The germline CDR1 and CDR2 sequences are LNHDA and SQIVND (reference sequence).

This clonotype was counted at least ten times. The V call is TRBV3-1, the J call TRBJ2-3, with D tentatively TRBD1 or TRBD2 (5 bases each). CDR1 is LGHDT and CDR2 is YNNKEL in the germline V gene (reference sequence). The CDR3 has 15 residues. The V gene lost 1 base and the J gene lost 8 bases, with 16 bases spanning the gap. This CDR3 is CASSQGRGSESTQYF. The CDR3 nucleotides are TGTGCCAGCAGCCAAGGTCGGGGCTCGGAATCTACGCAGTATTTT.

This clonotype was recorded many times. The chain recombines TRBV10-3 with TRBJ1-1, with 8 bases lining up with TRBD1. This CDR3 has 16 residues. Trimming at V came to 6 bases and at J to 6 bases, leaving 15 bases not matched to a gene. The germline V gene encodes CDR1 ENHRY and CDR2 SYGVKD. The CDR3 nucleotides read TGTGCCATCAGCCGTACCTCCCCGGACAGGGTGTCTGAAGCTTTCTTT. Translation gives CAISRTSPDRVSEAFF.

This clonotype has a count of ten or more. The chain carries TRBV28 and TRBJ1-4, with 7 bases lining up with TRBD1. Germline loops: CDR1 MDHEN, CDR2 SYDVKM. The CDR3 length is 14 residues. CDR3 protein: CGSGTDATNEKLFF. The CDR3 region has the DNA TGTGGATCCGGGACAGACGCAACTAATGAAAAACTGTTTTTT.

The chain joins TRBV20-1 to TRBJ2-1; 16 nucleotides line up with TRBD2. The germline gives CDR1 DFQATT, CDR2 SNEGSKA (reference sequence). The V and J ends lost 0 bases and 7 bases, in that order; junction bases with no gene match: 9. This CDR3 has 18 amino acids. DNA of the CDR3: TGCAGTGCTAGAGACCCGGGACTAGCGGGAGGGATGGGGAATGAGCAGTTCTTC. It yields the protein CSARDPGLAGGMGNEQFF.

This clonotype was recorded at least ten times. The chain employs TRBV9 and TRBJ1-2; the match to TRBD1 covers 8 bases. Looked up from germline, CDR1 is SGDLS and CDR2 is YYNGEE. The CDR3 contains 16 residues. Trimming at V came to 3 bases and at J to 4 bases, leaving 11 bases not matched to a gene. The CDR3 DNA reads as TGTGCCAGCAGCGCCAACCCCCGGGACAGGACCTATGGCTACACCTTC. Translation: CASSANPRDRTYGYTF. Looking up the rest from reference TRBV9 and TRBJ1-2 gives the full variable domain: DSGVTQTPKHLITATGQRVTLRCSPRSGDLSVYWYQQSLDQGLQFLIQYYNGEERAKGNILERFSAQQFPDLHSELNLSSLELGDSALYFCASSANPRDRTYGYTFGSGTRLTVV.

This clonotype was detected many times. This chain links TRBV28 with TRBJ2-3; D might be TRBD2 (6 bases). CDR1 is MDHEN and CDR2 is SYDVKM in the germline V gene. Trimming removed 8 bases from V and 2 bases from J, with 17 bases in between. This CDR3 contains 15 residues. The CDR3 DNA reads as TGTGCCAGCCGCCTTGGAGGGGAATACACAGATACGCAGTATTTT. Translating it yields CASRLGGEYTDTQYF.

In its sample, this clonotype was seen many times. The chain combines TRBV20-1 with TRBJ2-3; TRBD1 aligns across 9 bases. Germline V lookup: CDR1 DFQATT, CDR2 SNEGSKA (reference sequence). V dropped 1 base and J dropped 7; count of bases not matched to a gene: 9. The CDR3 length is 15 residues. The CDR3 here is CSARGWGQGTNTQYF. In DNA form, the CDR3 reads TGCAGTGCTAGAGGGTGGGGACAGGGAACAAATACGCAGTATTTT.

This clonotype was seen a handful of times. V is TRBV28 and J is TRBJ2-4, with a possible D match to TRBD1 (6 bases). Trimming took 8 bases from V and 9 from J, leaving 14 bases between them. Germline-derived CDR1 and CDR2 are MDHEN and SYDVKM. CDR3 length equals 12 residues. The CDR3 protein is CASVGAEAIQYF. The CDR3 DNA reads TGTGCCAGCGTGGGGGCGGAGGCCATTCAGTACTTC.

Comments on this clonotype: A clone one base away is much larger, so this may be a read error. This sequence joins TRBV7-3 and TRBJ2-3, with D maybe TRBD1 (6 bases). The closer fit of TRBJ1-5 to the DNA end suggests the J call may be wrong. In germline, CDR1 is SGHTA, CDR2 FQGTGA. CDR3 length equals 15 residues. CDR3: CASSPGLAGAGTQHF. In DNA form, the CDR3 reads TGTGCCAGCAGCCCTGGACTAGCGGGGGCGGGCACGCAGCATTTT.

This chain joins TRBV19 and TRBJ1-4; the D gene is possibly TRBD1 (5 bases). The CDR3 contains 13 residues. Germline V gene lookup returns CDR1 LNHDA and CDR2 SQIVND (reference sequence). V lost 8 bases to trimming and J lost 8 bases, with 15 bases between them. This chain's CDR3 is CASGLGHPEKLFF. The CDR3 DNA reads TGTGCCAGTGGATTGGGGCACCCGGAAAAACTGTTTTTT.

This clonotype was counted many times. Here the CDR3 reads CASSHSGGASSYEQYF. Written as DNA, the CDR3 is TGTGCCAGCAGTCACTCCGGTGGCGCGAGCTCCTACGAGCAGTACTTC. The V gene is TRBV28, the J gene TRBJ2-7; no definite D call. Per germline, CDR1 MDHEN and CDR2 SYDVKM. The CDR3 runs 16 residues. Between the trimmed V and J ends, which lost 5 bases and 0 bases, there was a span of 17 bases. The whole variable domain, filled in from reference TRBV28 and TRBJ2-7, reads DVKVTQSSRYLVKRTGEKVFLECVQDMDHENMFWYRQDPGLGLRLIYFSYDVKMKEKGDIPEGYSVSREKKERFSLILESASTNQTSMYLCASSHSGGASSYEQYFGPGTRLTVT.